A single sample is the source of the 8 T cell receptor beta chains below, sequenced in a study of type 1 regulatory T cells. These receptors' targets are unknown. One entry per CDR3 protein results from TCRdb running MiXCR on the reads. The data contain about 62,000 distinct CDR3 sequences, less than 70% of them seen just once; the ten biggest clones take up 1.5% to 2%. Sequencing input: cultured non-Tr1 T cells, either the whole culture or a sorted T cell fraction (not recorded which). The receptors come from a human donor in good health.

This clonotype is termed medium-sized (0.01 to 0.1%). The CDR3 sequence is CASSEGSYRGTGELFF. For the CDR3, the DNA is TGTGCCAGCAGTGAAGGGTCGTATCGGGGCACCGGGGAGCTGTTTTTT. This rearrangement joins TRBV2 to TRBJ2-2; a possible D gene is TRBD2 (5 bases). CDR1 is SNHLY, CDR2 FYNNEI, per germline. The CDR3 spans 16 residues. The V end lost 1 base, the J end lost 4 bases, and 13 bases lay between the germline ends.

The chain recombines TRBV18 with TRBJ2-3, with 11 positions matching TRBD2. The CDR3 runs to 19 residues. The V gene's germline CDR1 is KGHSH and CDR2 LQKENI. The junction had 14 bases not matched to a gene; V was cut back by 6 bases and J by 0 bases. The CDR3 DNA follows: TGTGCCAGCTCCTGGGCTAGCGGGAGGAGTGTGGCCAGCACAGATACGCAGTATTTT. The encoded protein is CASSWASGRSVASTDTQYF.

This clonotype came up a few times. This chain links TRBV5-1 with TRBJ2-5, with TRBD2 matching 11 bases. This CDR3 spans 15 amino acids. Germline CDR1 SGHRS, CDR2 YFSETQ. Unmatched junction bases numbered 3, after V lost 3 bases and J lost 2 bases. The DNA for the CDR3 is TGCGCCAGCAGCTCGACTAGCGGGAATCAAGAGACCCAGTACTTC. Translated: CASSSTSGNQETQYF. The whole variable domain, remainder taken from reference TRBV5-1 and TRBJ2-5, is KAGVTQTPRYLIKTRGQQVTLSCSPISGHRSVSWYQQTPGQGLQFLFEYFSETQRNKGNFPGRFSGRQFSNSRSEMNVSTLELGDSALYLCASSSTSGNQETQYFGPGTRLLVL.

About this clonotype itself: A much larger clonotype is one base distant, so this may be a read error. The chain employs TRBV7-8 and TRBJ1-5; D is unclear. Germline CDR1 is SGHVS and CDR2 is FQNEAQ. The CDR3 runs 13 residues. CDR3 region: CASSPQSSQHQHF. In nucleotides, the CDR3 is TGTGCCAGCAGTCCACAGTCGTCACAGCACCAGCATTTT.

The V call is TRBV6-1, the J call TRBJ1-2; tentative D call: TRBD1 (6 bases). This CDR3 has 15 residues. V was trimmed by 4 bases and J by 5 bases, leaving 17 bases between them. Per germline, CDR1 MNHNS and CDR2 SASEGT. The CDR3 DNA is TGTGCCAGCAGTGTTCAGGGGCCCGTTGGATATGGCTACACCTTC. Translated: CASSVQGPVGYGYTF.

This clonotype has only a few counts. V usage is TRBV7-2 and J usage is TRBJ2-1; D might be TRBD2 (6 bases). CDR1 SGHTA and CDR2 FQGNSA come from the germline V gene. The CDR3 is 17 residues long. With 5 bases removed from V and 2 bases from J, the gap between germline ends came to 19 bases. CDR3 in amino acids: CASSPYDSGRTYNEQFF. CDR3 bases: TGTGCCAGCAGCCCTTACGATAGCGGAAGGACCTACAATGAGCAGTTCTTC.

This clonotype was recorded once. The CDR3 loop is CASSPLAGARYEQFF. The CDR3 DNA follows: TGTGCCAGCAGCCCCTTAGCGGGAGCTAGATATGAGCAGTTCTTC. The J gene is TRBJ2-1, the V gene TRBV14; 9 bases fit TRBD2. Per the germline V gene, CDR1 is SGHDN and CDR2 is FVKESK. Unmatched junction bases numbered 9, after V lost 4 bases and J lost 8 bases. The length of the CDR3 is 15 residues. Filled out from reference TRBV14 and TRBJ2-1, the complete variable domain reads EAGVTQFPSHSVIEKGQTVTLRCDPISGHDNLYWYRRVMGKEIKFLLHFVKESKQDESGMPNNRFLAERTGGTYSTLKVQPAELEDSGVYFCASSPLAGARYEQFFGPGTRLTVL.

This chain uses TRBV11-2 with TRBJ2-5; D is undetermined. Per the germline V gene, CDR1 is SGHAT and CDR2 is FQNNGV. This CDR3 is 14 amino acids long. Deletions cut 7 bases from V and 5 bases from J, with 17 bases between. CDR3 residues: CASNLNKGPETQYF. The CDR3 DNA reads as TGTGCCAGCAACCTAAACAAGGGCCCGGAGACCCAGTACTTC.